The clone carrying this TCR beta chain was counted once. Primers: 60 Vbeta forward and 13 Jbeta reverse. The assay was immunoSEQ multiplex PCR, and TCRdb's table has in-frame clones only and misses some. The sample holds under 150,000 clones, approximately 84% seen once. The data originate from a study of cytomegalovirus exposure and HLA in healthy donors. The germline CDR1 and CDR2 sequences are MGHRA and YSYEKL. J lost 6 bases, V lost 3 bases, and 4 bases had no gene match. This CDR3 has 16 amino acids. This chain uses TRBV4-1 with TRBJ2-3; 15 bases fit TRBD2. The specimen sequenced was PBMCs. The receptor was derived from a woman between 40 and 55 years old in good health and CMV-seronegative. The CDR3 loop is CASSHPGTSGRDTQYF. In nucleotides, the CDR3 is TGCGCCAGCAGCCACCCCGGGACTAGCGGGAGGGATACGCAGTATTTT.